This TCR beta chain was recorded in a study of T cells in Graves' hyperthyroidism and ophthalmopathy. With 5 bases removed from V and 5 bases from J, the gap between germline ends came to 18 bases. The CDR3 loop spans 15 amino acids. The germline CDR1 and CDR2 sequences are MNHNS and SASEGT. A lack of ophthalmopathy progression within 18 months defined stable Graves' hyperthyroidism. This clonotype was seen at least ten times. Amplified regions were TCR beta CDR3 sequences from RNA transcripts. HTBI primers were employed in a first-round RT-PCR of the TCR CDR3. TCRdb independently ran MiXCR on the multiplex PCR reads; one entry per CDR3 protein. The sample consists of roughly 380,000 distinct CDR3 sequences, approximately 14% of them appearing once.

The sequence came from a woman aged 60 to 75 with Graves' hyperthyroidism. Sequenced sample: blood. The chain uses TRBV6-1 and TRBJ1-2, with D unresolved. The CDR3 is CASSSPYGLGYGYTF. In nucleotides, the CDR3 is TGTGCCAGCAGTTCACCGTACGGGCTGGGTTATGGCTACACCTTC.